The 26 T cell receptor beta chains listed next were all sequenced from one sample in a study of OX40 agonist ivuxolimab in advanced cancers. The table came from immunoSEQ multiplex PCR; TCRdb's copy has only in-frame clones and leaves some out. Found here are under 100,000 clones, 85% to 90% of them singletons; the top ten hold around 0.15%. Specimen: CD4+ or CD8+ T cells sorted from blood, collected in a trial of the OX40 agonist ivuxolimab. The receptors derive from an adult with an advanced solid tumor such as melanoma, head and neck, liver or kidney cancer.

This clone showed up just once. The chain is built from TRBV9 and TRBJ1-1, with D hard to call. Trimming removed 0 bases from V and 7 bases from J, with 7 bases in between. Germline V gene sequence: CDR1 SGDLS, CDR2 YYNGEE. The length of the CDR3 is 12 residues. The CDR3 here is CASSVGFDEAFF. CDR3 sequence (DNA): TGTGCCAGCAGCGTAGGTTTTGATGAAGCTTTCTTT.

The chain employs TRBV11-2 and TRBJ2-7, with 7 bases identical to TRBD2. V lost 1 base, J lost 2 bases, and 11 bases stayed unmatched. Germline values: CDR1 SGHAT, CDR2 FQNNGV. This CDR3 is built from 17 residues. The CDR3 sequence: CASSLGDYKSPPYEQYF. The CDR3 DNA reads TGTGCCAGCAGCTTAGGGGACTACAAATCCCCTCCCTACGAGCAGTACTTC.

J is TRBJ1-5 and V is TRBV19; D unclear. Germline V gene sequence: CDR1 LNHDA, CDR2 SQIVND (reference sequence). This CDR3 is built from 12 residues. V was shortened by 7 bases and J by 7 bases, with 11 bases between the two germline ends. The CDR3 DNA follows: TGTGCCAGTACCGGGGTCTTACAGCCCCAGCATTTT. It specifies CASTGVLQPQHF.

This chain joins TRBV7-3 and TRBJ2-3, with D possibly called TRBD1 or TRBD2 (5 bases each). The CDR3 runs 15 residues. The V gene lost 2 bases and the J gene lost 7 bases, with 16 bases spanning the gap. The V gene's germline CDR1 is SGHTA and CDR2 FQGTGA. The CDR3 reads CASSLSGAPSNTQYF. DNA of the CDR3: TGTGCCAGCAGCTTATCCGGGGCACCTAGTAATACGCAGTATTTT. Full variable domain (missing parts from reference TRBV7-3 and TRBJ2-3): GAGVSQTPSNKVTEKGKYVELRCDPISGHTALYWYRQSLGQGPEFLIYFQGTGAADDSGLPNDRFFAVRPEGSVSTLKIQRTERGDSAVYLCASSLSGAPSNTQYFGPGTRLTVL.

J is TRBJ2-5 and V is TRBV30; no clear D. Germline assignment: CDR1 GTSNPN and CDR2 SVGIG (reference sequence). V lost 2 bases and J 7 bases, leaving 14 bases between the germline ends. The CDR3 loop spans 13 amino acids. The CDR3 nucleotides are TGTGCCTGGAGTCCCACGGCGGCTGGGACCCAGTACTTC. Translated, it gives CAWSPTAAGTQYF.

This clone came up a few times. The chain joins TRBV7-9 to TRBJ2-7; the D call may be TRBD1 or TRBD2 (5 bases each). V shed 4 bases and J shed 5 bases, with 21 bases lying between them. Germline CDR1 is SEHNR and CDR2 is FQNEAQ (reference sequence). This CDR3 contains 16 residues. The CDR3 DNA sequence: TGTGCCAGCAGCTACAACGGCAGGGACCTCCGCCACGAGCAGTACTTC. Encoded protein: CASSYNGRDLRHEQYF.

The chain is built from TRBV6-6 and TRBJ1-5; 7 bases align to TRBD1. V was pared by 6 bases and J by 1 base, with 9 bases of the junction left unmatched. The germline V gene has CDR1 MNHNY and CDR2 SVGAGI (reference sequence). This CDR3 has 16 residues. The CDR3 protein is CASRRGQDLSNQPQHF. In DNA, the CDR3 is TGTGCCAGCAGACGCGGACAGGACCTAAGCAATCAGCCCCAGCATTTT.

The chain links TRBV19 to TRBJ2-2, with 7 bases that match TRBD1. CDR1 and CDR2 (germline): LNHDA, SQIVND (reference sequence). The J segment lost 3 bases and the V segment lost 0 bases, leaving 4 bases of the junction unmatched. The CDR3 has 16 amino acids. The CDR3 loop is CASSIEHRGHTGELFF. The CDR3 DNA sequence: TGTGCCAGTAGTATAGAACACAGGGGACACACCGGGGAGCTGTTTTTT. Together with reference TRBV19 and TRBJ2-2, the CDR3 gives the full variable domain: DGGITQSPKYLFRKEGQNVTLSCEQNLNHDAMYWYRQDPGQGLRLIYYSQIVNDFQKGDIAEGYSVSREKKESFPLTVTSAQKNPTAFYLCASSIEHRGHTGELFFGEGSRLTVL.

V is TRBV6-1 and J is TRBJ2-7; TRBD1 matches 12 bases. The CDR3 runs to 13 residues. Germline V gene data show CDR1 as MNHNS and CDR2 as SASEGT. Unmatched junction bases numbered 2, after V lost 6 bases and J lost 5 bases. CDR3 in amino acids: CASRGQGADEQYF. CDR3 in DNA: TGTGCCAGCAGGGGACAGGGGGCGGACGAGCAGTACTTC.

This clone turned up a few times. This chain links TRBV29-1 with TRBJ1-1, with D unresolved. CDR1 and CDR2 (germline): SQVTM, ANQGSEA. V was clipped by 4 bases and J by 10 bases, with 16 bases between them. This CDR3 contains 12 residues. The CDR3 DNA follows: TGCAGCGTTGCCTCTCGGGCCCCCGGAGCTTTCTTT. It translates to CSVASRAPGAFF.

This clone has a single count. The V gene is TRBV2, the J gene TRBJ2-4; TRBD1 agrees at 10 bases. The CDR3 has 16 residues. CDR1 SNHLY and CDR2 FYNNEI come from the germline V gene. The junction had 7 bases not matched to a gene; V was cut back by 8 bases and J by 0 bases. Here the CDR3 reads CASAWDRGIAKNIQYF. The CDR3 region has the DNA TGTGCCAGCGCCTGGGACAGGGGAATAGCCAAAAACATTCAGTACTTC. Together with reference TRBV2 and TRBJ2-4, the CDR3 gives the full variable domain: EPEVTQTPSHQVTQMGQEVILRCVPISNHLYFYWYRQILGQKVEFLVSFYNNEISEKSEIFDDQFSVERPDGSNFTLKIRSTKLEDSAMYFCASAWDRGIAKNIQYFGAGTRLSVL.

This clone was seen a handful of times. The genes are TRBV2 and TRBJ1-5, with a weak D call TRBD1 (5 bases). The CDR3 covers 14 residues. Per germline, CDR1 SNHLY and CDR2 FYNNEI. The V gene lost 5 bases and the J gene lost 2 bases, with 10 bases spanning the gap. The CDR3 bases are TGTGCCAGCAGTCGAGCACAGGGCAATCAGCCCCAGCATTTT. It codes for CASSRAQGNQPQHF.

The rearrangement links TRBV4-1 to TRBJ2-1; 7 positions agree with TRBD2. CDR1 is MGHRA, CDR2 YSYEKL, per germline. The CDR3 runs to 18 residues. The J segment lost 3 bases and the V segment lost 4 bases, leaving 15 bases of the junction unmatched. The CDR3 loop is CASSPSLNPGGYYNEQFF. CDR3 nucleotide sequence: TGCGCCAGCAGCCCGTCGCTCAACCCGGGAGGTTACTACAATGAGCAGTTCTTC.

The V gene is TRBV7-9, the J gene TRBJ1-2; the match to TRBD1 covers 9 bases. CDR3 size: 14 residues. The germline V gene has CDR1 SEHNR and CDR2 FQNEAQ (reference sequence). V dropped 5 bases and J dropped 7; count of bases not matched to a gene: 8. CDR3 bases: TGTGCCAGCAGCATGGGACAGGGATATGGTGGCTACACCTTC. Its translation: CASSMGQGYGGYTF.

V usage is TRBV23-1 and J usage is TRBJ2-4, with 7 bases matching TRBD1. TRBV23-1 is sorted into the ORF group, with uncertain function. V shed 6 bases, J shed 7 bases, and the junction held 3 bases outside the gene matches. The CDR3 runs 12 residues. The DNA for the CDR3 is TGCGCCAGCAGACCGGGACAGAACATTCAGTACTTC. Its translation is CASRPGQNIQYF.

The V gene is TRBV27, the J gene TRBJ2-1; 15 bases map to TRBD2. This CDR3 spans 14 amino acids. The J segment lost 10 bases and the V segment lost 6 bases, leaving 4 bases of the junction unmatched. Germline lookup yields CDR1 MNHEY and CDR2 SMNVEV (reference sequence). The CDR3 is CASRTGTSGREQFF. CDR3 DNA sequence: TGTGCCAGCAGGACCGGGACTAGCGGGAGGGAGCAGTTCTTC.

The CDR3 nucleotides read TGTGCCAGCAGCTTAGTCGCGAACACTGAAGCTTTCTTT. It specifies CASSLVANTEAFF. This chain links TRBV7-8 with TRBJ1-1, with D unclear. In germline, CDR1 is SGHVS, CDR2 FQNEAQ. Trimming took 1 base from V and 1 from J, leaving 4 bases between them. The CDR3 totals 13 residues.

The chain combines TRBV18 with TRBJ2-1, with D perhaps matching TRBD2 (7 bases). The V end was cut by 3 bases, the J end by 6 bases, with 12 bases between. The CDR3 sequence is 14 residues long. The germline gives CDR1 KGHSH, CDR2 LQKENI. The chain's CDR3 is CASSPGGRINEQFF. DNA of the CDR3: TGTGCCAGCTCACCGGGGGGGCGGATCAATGAGCAGTTCTTC.

This rearrangement joins TRBV10-1 to TRBJ2-3, with 10 bases identical to TRBD2. V lost 6 bases and J lost 6; bases outside the gene matches: 6. The length of the CDR3 is 14 residues. Germline values: CDR1 WNHNN, CDR2 SYGVQD (reference sequence). The CDR3 is CASRLAGEGDTQYF. For the CDR3, the DNA is TGCGCCAGCAGGCTAGCGGGAGAAGGGGATACGCAGTATTTT.

As regards this clone: The same CDR3 is also encoded by other DNA sequences in this sample. The gene calls are TRBV5-4 and TRBJ1-2; D is perhaps TRBD1 (5 bases). Trimming left V 0 bases short and J 2 bases short, with 5 bases between. The CDR3 runs 13 residues. Germline lookup yields CDR1 SGHNT and CDR2 YYREEE (reference sequence). CDR3 DNA sequence: TGTGCCAGCAGCTTGGGGGGGAACTATGGCTACACCTTC. As protein: CASSLGGNYGYTF.

This chain connects TRBV20-1 to TRBJ1-5; D unclear. This CDR3 spans 10 amino acids. V was trimmed by 5 bases and J by 9 bases, leaving 8 bases between them. Germline assignment: CDR1 DFQATT and CDR2 SNEGSKA (reference sequence). The CDR3 region has the DNA TGCAGTGCTGGCGTTGGGCCCCAGCATTTT. Its translation is CSAGVGPQHF.

The chain couples TRBV6-5 to TRBJ1-5; D is ambiguous. V was pared by 4 bases and J by 8 bases, with 12 bases between. Germline CDR1 MNHEY, CDR2 SVGAGI. This CDR3 comprises 13 residues. This chain's CDR3 is CASSSDGLKPQHF. The CDR3 nucleotides read TGTGCCAGCAGTTCTGACGGGCTAAAGCCCCAGCATTTT.

V and J are TRBV6-5 and TRBJ2-1; the D is unclear. Deletions cut 5 bases from V and 7 bases from J, with 9 bases between. CDR3 length equals 12 residues. The V gene's germline CDR1 is MNHEY and CDR2 SVGAGI. The CDR3 loop is CASSRLTNEQFF. The CDR3 nucleotides are TGTGCCAGCAGTCGACTGACGAATGAGCAGTTCTTC.

This clone came up once. V usage is TRBV27 and J usage is TRBJ2-7, with D maybe TRBD2 (5 bases). V shed 7 bases and J shed 5 bases, with 12 bases lying between them. The CDR3 totals 12 residues. Germline CDR1 is MNHEY and CDR2 is SMNVEV (reference sequence). CDR3 in DNA: TGTGCCAGCATTGGAGTGCGGGACGAGCAGTACTTC. Its translation is CASIGVRDEQYF.

The V and J genes are TRBV11-3 and TRBJ2-3; 7 nucleotides agree with TRBD1. The germline CDR1 and CDR2 sequences are SGHNT and YENEEA. J was trimmed by 1 base and V by 5 bases; bases with no gene match: 9. This CDR3 has 16 residues. CDR3 residues: CASSGRTGVGTDTQYF. CDR3 DNA: TGTGCCAGCAGCGGTAGAACAGGGGTCGGCACAGATACGCAGTATTTT.

The rearrangement uses TRBV6-1 and TRBJ2-7, with D perhaps TRBD1 or TRBD2 (5 bases each). V shed 5 bases and J shed 3 bases, with 14 bases lying between them. The CDR3 runs to 14 residues. The germline CDR1 and CDR2 sequences are MNHNS and SASEGT. CDR3 sequence: CASSTRGVSYEQYF. CDR3 in DNA: TGTGCCAGCAGTACGAGAGGGGTCAGCTACGAGCAGTACTTC.